This TCR beta chain was identified in a study of T cell repertoires in cytomegalovirus infection. Study-wide context: From public TCR beta signatures came an indication of both CMV infection and matching HLA type.

This CDR3 comprises 15 residues. The trim removed 7 bases at V and 3 bases at J, leaving 9 bases unmatched. TCRdb reprocessed the reads with MiXCR, giving one entry per CDR3 protein. Of some 390,000 distinct CDR3 sequences in the sample, roughly 18% were seen once. The genes are TRBV12-3 or TRBV12-4 and TRBJ1-1, with TRBD1 identical over 9 bases. This receptor was taken from a human donor in good health (CMV status not recorded). Some clones in this sample may be carry-over from other donors' samples. The source material was PBMCs. The CDR3 spells CASTETGTGHTEAFF. The CDR3 nucleotides are TGTGCCAGCACCGAGACCGGGACAGGGCACACTGAAGCTTTCTTT.